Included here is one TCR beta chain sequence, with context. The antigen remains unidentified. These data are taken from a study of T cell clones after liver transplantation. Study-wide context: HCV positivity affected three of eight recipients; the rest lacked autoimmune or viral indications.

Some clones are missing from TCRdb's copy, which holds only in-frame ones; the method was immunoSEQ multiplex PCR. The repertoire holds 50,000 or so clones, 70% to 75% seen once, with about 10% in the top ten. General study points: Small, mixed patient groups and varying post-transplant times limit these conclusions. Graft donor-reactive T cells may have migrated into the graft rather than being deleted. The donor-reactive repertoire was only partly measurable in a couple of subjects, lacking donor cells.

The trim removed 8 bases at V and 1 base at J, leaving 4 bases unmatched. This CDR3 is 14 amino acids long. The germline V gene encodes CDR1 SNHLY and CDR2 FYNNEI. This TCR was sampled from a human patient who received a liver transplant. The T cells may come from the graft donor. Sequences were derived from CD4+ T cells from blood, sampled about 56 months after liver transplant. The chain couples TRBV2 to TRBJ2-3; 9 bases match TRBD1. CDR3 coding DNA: TGTGCCAGCCTCCGGGACAGGGGCACAGATACGCAGTATTTT. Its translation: CASLRDRGTDTQYF. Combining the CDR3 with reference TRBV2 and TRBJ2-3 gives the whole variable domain EPEVTQTPSHQVTQMGQEVILRCVPISNHLYFYWYRQILGQKVEFLVSFYNNEISEKSEIFDDQFSVERPDGSNFTLKIRSTKLEDSAMYFCASLRDRGTDTQYFGPGTRLTVL.